The rows below give T cell receptor beta chains drawn from one sample of a study of blood T cell repertoires in COVID-19. The table came from immunoSEQ multiplex PCR; TCRdb's copy has only in-frame clones and leaves some out. The sample contains fewer than 250,000 clones, 80% to 90% of which appear only once. The sample comprised PBMCs or T cells enriched from blood (not recorded which). The receptor source for this set is a man aged 45-65 years who had been exposed to COVID-19. Each CDR3 is given with its conserved first and last residue. Each record gives: V gene, clone size, J gene, D gene, CDR3 protein, CDR3 DNA. The D gene is left open where the match is weak. Rows give clone size only sometimes, using once, few, many, or a class for an expanded clone.

TRBV18	-	TRBJ2-3	TRBD2	CASSPNGLAGVSTDTQYF	TGTGCCAGCTCGCCCAACGGGCTAGCGGGGGTTAGCACAGATACGCAGTATTTT
TRBV24-1	-	TRBJ2-3	-	CATSDQMLAESTDTQYF	TGTGCCACCAGTGACCAGATGTTAGCGGAAAGCACAGATACGCAGTATTTT
TRBV7-8	-	TRBJ1-1	-	CASSLGIQDTEAFF	TGTGCCAGCAGCTTAGGCATACAGGACACTGAAGCTTTCTTT
TRBV9	-	TRBJ2-5	TRBD1	CASSGQGSETQYF	TGTGCCAGCAGCGGACAGGGGTCGGAGACCCAGTACTTC
TRBV5-8	-	TRBJ2-5	-	CASSLVGLQETQYF	TGTGCCAGCAGCTTGGTCGGGTTACAAGAGACCCAGTACTTC
TRBV28	once	TRBJ2-1	TRBD2	CASSLRSGRGFDEQFF	TGTGCCAGCAGTTTACGGAGCGGGAGGGGATTCGATGAGCAGTTCTTC
TRBV28	-	TRBJ1-2	-	CASSSDRSYGYTF	TGTGCCAGCAGTAGTGATCGGAGCTATGGCTACACCTTC
TRBV20-1	-	TRBJ1-5	-	CSASSSADQPQHF	TGCAGTGCTAGTAGCTCCGCCGATCAGCCCCAGCATTTT
TRBV28	-	TRBJ1-5	TRBD1	CASSRGQGWNQPQHF	TGTGCCAGCAGTAGAGGACAGGGTTGGAATCAGCCCCAGCATTTT
TRBV28	few	TRBJ1-1	-	CASIRGGATTEAFF	TGTGCCAGCATCCGGGGGGGGGCGACCACTGAAGCTTTCTTT
TRBV5-1	-	TRBJ1-4	-	CASSHGQGREKLFF	TGCGCCAGCAGTCACGGCCAGGGTCGGGAAAAACTGTTTTTT
TRBV28	-	TRBJ2-3	-	CASSPSGRGVSTDTQYF	TGTGCCAGCAGTCCCTCGGGCAGGGGGGTTAGCACAGATACGCAGTATTTT
TRBV19	-	TRBJ1-6	TRBD1	CASSRRQGTYNSPLHF	TGTGCCAGTAGTAGACGACAGGGAACCTATAATTCACCCCTCCACTTT
TRBV5-1	-	TRBJ2-1	-	CASSPVRGNEQFF	TGCGCCAGCAGCCCCGTGCGAGGAAATGAGCAGTTCTTC